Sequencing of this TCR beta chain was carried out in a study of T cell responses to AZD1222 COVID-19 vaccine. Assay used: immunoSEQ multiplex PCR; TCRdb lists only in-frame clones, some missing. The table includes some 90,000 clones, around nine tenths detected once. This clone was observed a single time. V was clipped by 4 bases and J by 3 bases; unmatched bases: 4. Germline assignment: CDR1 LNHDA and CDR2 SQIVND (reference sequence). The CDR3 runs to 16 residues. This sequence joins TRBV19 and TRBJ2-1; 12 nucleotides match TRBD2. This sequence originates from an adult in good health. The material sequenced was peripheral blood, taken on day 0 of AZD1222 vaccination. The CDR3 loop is CASSRLAGARYNEQFF. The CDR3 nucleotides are TGTGCCAGTAGTAGACTAGCGGGGGCCCGCTACAATGAGCAGTTCTTC.